These 25 T cell receptor beta chains share one sample of origin, sequenced in a study of response to subunit inactivated influenza vaccine. TCRdb analysed the RT-PCR reads with MiXCR anew, one entry per CDR3 protein. Among roughly 620,000 distinct CDR3 sequences, 11% were seen once, and the ten largest hold approximately 11%. The data also belong to a second study, concerning T cells expressing NK-cell markers. That study reports: A 5'RACE template switching approach incorporating UMIs was used to make TCR beta cDNA.

The sample in question was PBMCs from blood, obtained on the day of vaccination. These receptors were collected from a man aged 45-60 years who received an inactivated influenza vaccine.

The chain joins TRBV28 to TRBJ2-3; 7 nucleotides match TRBD2. Losses at the gene ends were 1 base for V and 2 bases for J; bases not matched to a gene: 6. From germline, CDR1 is MDHEN and CDR2 SYDVKM. There are 16 residues in the CDR3. The CDR3 DNA follows: TGTGCCAGCAGTTTATCCCAGCGGGGTCCCACAGATACGCAGTATTTT. This sequence encodes CASSLSQRGPTDTQYF.

This clonotype was counted between two and nine times. The rearrangement joins TRBV6-5 to TRBJ2-7, with 9 bases fitting TRBD1. J gave up 1 base and V 6 bases, and 13 bases lay outside the gene matches. The CDR3 runs 17 residues. Germline V gives CDR1 MNHEY, CDR2 SVGAGI. This chain's CDR3 is CASRSSGLGQGSYEQYF. The DNA of the CDR3 is TGTGCCAGCAGATCCTCCGGGTTGGGACAGGGTTCCTACGAGCAGTACTTC.

This clonotype was counted only a few times. The chain has TRBV9 and TRBJ2-1; 12 bases agree with TRBD2. Germline CDR1 is SGDLS and CDR2 is YYNGEE. The CDR3 is 15 amino acids. J gave up 8 bases and V 5 bases, and 8 bases lay outside the gene matches. The CDR3 DNA sequence: TGTGCCAGCAGTCCGACTAGCGGGAGAGTCTATGAGCAGTTCTTC. Amino acid sequence: CASSPTSGRVYEQFF.

This clonotype was counted a few times. The J gene is TRBJ2-4, the V gene TRBV28, with a weak D call TRBD1 (5 bases). Trimming removed 5 bases from V and 0 bases from J, with 14 bases in between. The CDR3 length is 16 residues. From germline, CDR1 is MDHEN and CDR2 SYDVKM. This CDR3 reads CASSPLTVRAKNIQYF. CDR3 DNA: TGTGCCAGCAGTCCTTTGACAGTACGAGCCAAAAACATTCAGTACTTC. The entire variable domain, with the rest obtained from reference TRBV28 and TRBJ2-4, is as follows: DVKVTQSSRYLVKRTGEKVFLECVQDMDHENMFWYRQDPGLGLRLIYFSYDVKMKEKGDIPEGYSVSREKKERFSLILESASTNQTSMYLCASSPLTVRAKNIQYFGAGTRLSVL.

This clonotype was seen a few times. V gene TRBV20-1 combines with J gene TRBJ1-2; D is perhaps TRBD1 (6 bases). The germline V and J ends were trimmed by 5 bases and 8 bases, with 18 bases remaining between them. The CDR3 is 13 amino acids. The germline V gene encodes CDR1 DFQATT and CDR2 SNEGSKA (reference sequence). The CDR3 sequence: CSASGTPEGGYTF. The CDR3 bases are TGCAGTGCTTCCGGGACACCTGAAGGGGGCTACACCTTC.

This clonotype was observed a few times. The chain combines TRBV7-9 with TRBJ2-1; 9 bases map to TRBD2. Trimming took 4 bases from V and 4 from J; bases not matched to a gene: 5. The CDR3 is 15 amino acids. Germline values: CDR1 SEHNR, CDR2 FQNEAQ (reference sequence). CDR3 sequence reads: CASSWGLAEYNEQFF. CDR3 in DNA: TGTGCCAGCAGCTGGGGACTAGCAGAGTACAATGAGCAGTTCTTC.

V gene TRBV20-1 combines with J gene TRBJ1-5; TRBD1 aligns across 7 bases. Trimming removed 0 bases from V and 1 base from J; junction bases left unmatched: 6. Germline V gene sequence: CDR1 DFQATT, CDR2 SNEGSKA (reference sequence). The CDR3 length is 16 residues. The CDR3 nucleotides read TGCAGTGCTAGAGATTACAGGGGAACAAGCAATCAGCCCCAGCATTTT. Encoded protein: CSARDYRGTSNQPQHF.

The chain combines TRBV20-1 with TRBJ1-5, with no clear D. The V end lost 3 bases, the J end lost 0 bases, and 9 bases lay between the germline ends. The CDR3 runs 14 residues. Germline loops: CDR1 DFQATT, CDR2 SNEGSKA (reference sequence). The CDR3 region has the DNA TGCAGTGCTAGTTCCAGAAATAGCAATCAGCCCCAGCATTTT. It translates to CSASSRNSNQPQHF.

The CDR3 nucleotides are TGTGCCAGCAGACCGGGACAGGCCCTACCTGGGGATGGCTACACCTTC. Translated: CASRPGQALPGDGYTF. The chain joins TRBV28 to TRBJ1-2, with 8 bases matching TRBD1. Per the germline V gene, CDR1 is MDHEN and CDR2 is SYDVKM. The CDR3 is 16 amino acids. Trimming took 6 bases from V and 6 from J; bases not matched to a gene: 15.

A few counts support this clonotype. This rearrangement joins TRBV6-5 to TRBJ1-5; no clear D gene. This CDR3 spans 13 amino acids. V was trimmed by 0 bases and J by 7 bases, leaving 7 bases between them. Per germline, CDR1 MNHEY and CDR2 SVGAGI. The CDR3 loop is CASSYSIGQPQHF. CDR3 bases: TGTGCCAGCAGTTACTCGATTGGACAGCCCCAGCATTTT.

This clonotype occurred a few times. V and J are TRBV20-1 and TRBJ2-3; D gene unclear. V was clipped by 5 bases and J by 4 bases, with 16 bases between them. Germline V gene data show CDR1 as DFQATT and CDR2 as SNEGSKA (reference sequence). The CDR3 is 14 amino acids. The CDR3 DNA follows: TGCAGTGCTTTAGAAATCGGTGGGCCAGATACGCAGTATTTT. Translation gives CSALEIGGPDTQYF.

The V call is TRBV4-3, the J call TRBJ1-1; D gene ambiguous. Germline loops: CDR1 LGHNA, CDR2 YSLEER. The CDR3 contains 15 residues. The V gene lost 1 base and the J gene lost 5 bases, with 14 bases spanning the gap. This CDR3 is CASSQAAGGGTEAFF. The DNA for the CDR3 is TGCGCCAGCAGCCAAGCTGCAGGAGGAGGGACTGAAGCTTTCTTT.

In this sample, this clonotype turned up many times. V and J are TRBV5-1 and TRBJ2-7, with 7 positions matching TRBD1. Germline assignment: CDR1 SGHRS and CDR2 YFSETQ. Trimming took 1 base from V and 5 from J; bases not matched to a gene: 6. There are 14 residues in the CDR3. CDR3 in DNA: TGCGCCAGCAGCTTGTCACAGGGGAGAAACGAGCAGTACTTC. Its translation is CASSLSQGRNEQYF. The whole variable domain, remainder taken from reference TRBV5-1 and TRBJ2-7, is KAGVTQTPRYLIKTRGQQVTLSCSPISGHRSVSWYQQTPGQGLQFLFEYFSETQRNKGNFPGRFSGRQFSNSRSEMNVSTLELGDSALYLCASSLSQGRNEQYFGPGTRLTVT.

In this sample, this clonotype turned up many times. The chain employs TRBV19 and TRBJ1-2; D is possibly TRBD1 (6 bases). CDR3 size: 12 residues. V was shortened by 8 bases and J by 2 bases, with 9 bases between the two germline ends. Germline V gives CDR1 LNHDA, CDR2 SQIVND (reference sequence). The CDR3 DNA is TGTGCCAGTGGACAGTACAACTATGGCTACACCTTC. Translated: CASGQYNYGYTF.

The J gene is TRBJ2-7, the V gene TRBV10-3, with TRBD1 identical over 12 bases. Germline loops: CDR1 ENHRY, CDR2 SYGVKD. CDR3 size: 16 residues. Unmatched junction bases numbered 6, after V lost 4 bases and J lost 2 bases. The CDR3 region is CAISGAGQGATYEQYF. CDR3 nucleotides: TGTGCCATCAGTGGGGCGGGACAGGGGGCGACCTACGAGCAGTACTTC.

This clonotype was seen more than once but under ten times. The chain has TRBV20-1 and TRBJ1-6; D gene ambiguous. Between the trimmed V and J ends, which lost 0 bases and 10 bases, there was a span of 13 bases. In germline, CDR1 is DFQATT, CDR2 SNEGSKA (reference sequence). This CDR3 contains 14 residues. CDR3 coding DNA: TGCAGTGCTAGAGATGGAGAGGGCCTCTCACCCCTCCACTTT. It encodes CSARDGEGLSPLHF.

This clonotype was seen more than once but under ten times. The chain has TRBV11-2 and TRBJ1-2; D gene unclear. V lost 1 base, J lost 8 bases, and 14 bases lay in between. The CDR3 contains 14 residues. Germline V gene data show CDR1 as SGHAT and CDR2 as FQNNGV. CDR3 in amino acids: CASSLAGAGGGYTF. In nucleotides, the CDR3 is TGTGCCAGCAGCTTAGCGGGTGCAGGAGGGGGCTACACCTTC.

The CDR3 DNA is TGTGCCAGCAGCTCCCAACTAGCCAATGAGCAGTTCTTC. Translating gives CASSSQLANEQFF. The J gene is TRBJ2-1, the V gene TRBV7-2, with D tentatively TRBD2 (6 bases). Trimming took off 4 bases at V and 6 bases at J, with 10 bases between the two ends. Germline CDR1 SGHTA, CDR2 FQGNSA. The CDR3 totals 13 residues. Using reference TRBV7-2 and TRBJ2-1 for the parts outside the CDR3, the full variable domain is GAGVSQSPSNKVTEKGKDVELRCDPISGHTALYWYRQSLGQGLEFLIYFQGNSAPDKSGLPSDRFSAERTGGSVSTLTIQRTQQEDSAVYLCASSSQLANEQFFGPGTRLTVL.

The count of this clonotype is one. The chain has TRBV20-1 and TRBJ2-6; no reliable D call. The CDR3 has 14 amino acids. CDR1 is DFQATT, CDR2 SNEGSKA, per germline (reference sequence). V dropped 1 base and J dropped 1 base, with 5 bases sitting between them. CDR3 residues: CSARAPSGANVLTF. For the CDR3, the DNA is TGCAGTGCTAGAGCCCCATCTGGGGCCAACGTCCTGACTTTC.

This clonotype was found many times. The rearrangement links TRBV14 to TRBJ2-3; the D gene is possibly TRBD2 (5 bases). The germline CDR1 and CDR2 sequences are SGHDN and FVKESK. Trimming took 5 bases from V and 0 from J, leaving 9 bases between them. CDR3 length: 14 amino acids. CDR3 bases: TGTGCCAGCAGCGATAGCGCGAGCACAGATACGCAGTATTTT. It yields the protein CASSDSASTDTQYF.

There are many counts of this clonotype. V gene TRBV11-1 combines with J gene TRBJ1-2; perhaps TRBD1 as D (6 bases). V lost 6 bases and J 0 bases, leaving 26 bases between the germline ends. CDR3 length: 19 amino acids. Germline assignment: CDR1 SGHAT and CDR2 FQDESV (reference sequence). The CDR3: CASRSISQGNTTANYGYTF. CDR3 bases: TGTGCCAGCAGATCTATCTCGCAGGGGAACACCACAGCTAACTATGGCTACACCTTC.

This clonotype was detected only a few times. The rearrangement uses TRBV28 and TRBJ2-1, with D unresolved. Between the trimmed V and J ends, which lost 7 bases and 3 bases, there was a span of 10 bases. Germline loops: CDR1 MDHEN, CDR2 SYDVKM. The CDR3 length is 13 residues. CDR3 DNA: TGTGCCAGCATGACCCAAAACTACAATGAGCAGTTCTTC. This sequence encodes CASMTQNYNEQFF.

V is TRBV4-3 and J is TRBJ2-6, with TRBD2 matching 8 bases. Germline CDR1 LGHNA, CDR2 YSLEER. CDR3 length: 19 amino acids. Losses at the gene ends were 0 bases for V and 0 bases for J; bases not matched to a gene: 7. DNA for the CDR3: TGCGCCAGCAGCCAAGATTTACTAGCGGCAAACTCTGGGGCCAACGTCCTGACTTTC. Residues: CASSQDLLAANSGANVLTF.

This clonotype was seen ten or more times. The V call is TRBV5-5, the J call TRBJ2-1; TRBD2 is a possible D gene (6 bases). The V gene's germline CDR1 is SGHKS and CDR2 YYEKEE (reference sequence). V shed 0 bases and J shed 12 bases, with 10 bases lying between them. This CDR3 region has 12 residues. The CDR3 here is CASSLAPSVQFF. In DNA, the CDR3 is TGTGCCAGCAGCTTGGCCCCTAGCGTGCAGTTCTTC.

The chain couples TRBV10-3 to TRBJ2-3; D uncertain. Per the germline V gene, CDR1 is ENHRY and CDR2 is SYGVKD. The CDR3 covers 12 residues. V lost 4 bases to trimming and J lost 11 bases, with 13 bases between them. CDR3 residues: CAISGHKLGQYF. Here the CDR3 DNA reads TGTGCCATCAGTGGACACAAGCTGGGGCAGTATTTT.